This is a list of T cell receptor beta chains from one sample in a study of blood T cell repertoires in COVID-19. The method was immunoSEQ multiplex PCR; TCRdb's version includes in-frame clones alone and lacks a portion of them. The profile shows approximately 40,000 clones, 70% to 90% of them singletons. Sequencing was performed on peripheral blood. Source of these receptors: a man between 60 and 75 years old with COVID-19, enrolled during active disease. CDR3s include the opening cysteine and the closing phenylalanine or tryptophan. D genes are given only for firm matches. Clone sizes are given selectively: once, few, many, or a class where the clone is expanded.

cdr3_length clone_size j_call d_call v_call cdr3_nt cdr3_aa
20 - TRBJ2-6 TRBD2 TRBV27 TGTGCCACTTCCGGGACTAGCGGGAGAGTGGGACGAATTGGGGCCAACGTCCTGACTTTC CATSGTSGRVGRIGANVLTF
13 - TRBJ1-1 TRBD1 TRBV10-3 TGTGCCACGGGACAGGAAACGAACACTGAAGCTTTCTTT CATGQETNTEAFF
13 - TRBJ1-1 TRBD1 TRBV29-1 TGCAGCGTATTTCAAGGGGGCGGCACTGAAGCTTTCTTT CSVFQGGGTEAFF
14 - TRBJ2-7 - TRBV5-1 TGCGCCAGCAGCTCGCTTGCGAACCCCTACGAGCAGTACTTC CASSSLANPYEQYF
15 - TRBJ1-2 TRBD1 TRBV6-6 TGTGCCATCGCACCACGGACAGGATCGTTAAATGGCTACACCTTC CAIAPRTGSLNGYTF
14 once TRBJ1-1 TRBD1 TRBV30 TGTGCCTGGAGCCCCCGGGACAGGAACACTGAAGCTTTCTTT CAWSPRDRNTEAFF
16 - TRBJ2-1 TRBD2 TRBV5-4 TGTGCCAGCAGCTTGGGAGGGACTAGCGGGGATAATGAGCAGTTCTTC CASSLGGTSGDNEQFF
14 - TRBJ1-4 TRBD1 TRBV29-1 TGCAGCGTTGGGGGGACAGGGACGTCCGAAAAACTGTTTTTT CSVGGTGTSEKLFF
13 - TRBJ1-1 - TRBV30 TGTGCCTGGAGTGTCGGCCTGCGGGGTGAAGCTTTCTTT CAWSVGLRGEAFF
17 - TRBJ1-2 TRBD1 TRBV9 TGTGCCAGCAGCGTCTCCGGGACAGGACGACCGAACTATGGCTACACCTTC CASSVSGTGRPNYGYTF
13 - TRBJ2-7 TRBD1 TRBV7-2 TGTGCCAGCAGCTCCGGACAGGGAGGCGAGCAGTACTTC CASSSGQGGEQYF
13 - TRBJ2-3 - TRBV6-5 TGTGCCAGCAGTTTCCGGGACTCAAATACGCAGTATTTT CASSFRDSNTQYF
14 - TRBJ2-7 - TRBV28 TGTGCCAGCAGTTTATGGGACAGCTCCTACGAGCAGTACTTC CASSLWDSSYEQYF
14 - TRBJ1-1 - TRBV6-1 TGTGCCAGCAGTGAAGGGGGACAGAACACTGAAGCTTTCTTT CASSEGGQNTEAFF
19 - TRBJ2-3 TRBD2 TRBV9 TGTGCCAGCAGCGTAGCAGAGAGAGGAAAAGGGACTAGGCGGGATACGCAGTATTTT CASSVAERGKGTRRDTQYF
16 - TRBJ2-7 TRBD1 TRBV4-2 TGTGCCAGCAGCCAAGGGCCAGGGGACAGCTCCTACGAGCAGTACTTC CASSQGPGDSSYEQYF
15 few TRBJ1-2 TRBD1 TRBV10-3 TGTGCCATCAGCGGGACAGGGGGCGCGTGGTATGGCTACACCTTC CAISGTGGAWYGYTF
15 - TRBJ1-3 - TRBV6-1 TGTGCCAGCAGTGAAGGGCAAACTAGGGGAAACACCATATATTTT CASSEGQTRGNTIYF
14 - TRBJ1-2 - TRBV14 TGTGCCAGCAGCCCTAACAGGGAGTACTATGGCTACACCTTC CASSPNREYYGYTF
16 - TRBJ2-5 - TRBV24-1 TGTGCCACCAGTGATTTTGGTAGCAAGCGCCAAGAGACCCAGTACTTC CATSDFGSKRQETQYF